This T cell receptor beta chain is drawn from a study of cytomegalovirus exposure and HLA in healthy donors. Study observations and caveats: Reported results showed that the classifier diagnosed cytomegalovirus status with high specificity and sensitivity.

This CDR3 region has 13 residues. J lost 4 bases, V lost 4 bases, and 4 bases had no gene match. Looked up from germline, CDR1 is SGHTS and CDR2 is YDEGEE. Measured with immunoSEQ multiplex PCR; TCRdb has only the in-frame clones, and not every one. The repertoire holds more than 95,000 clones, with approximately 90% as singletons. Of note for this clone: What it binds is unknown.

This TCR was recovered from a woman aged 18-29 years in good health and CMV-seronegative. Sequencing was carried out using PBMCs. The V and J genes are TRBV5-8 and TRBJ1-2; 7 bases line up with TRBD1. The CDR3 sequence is CASSLGQTYGYTF. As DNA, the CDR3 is TGTGCCAGCAGCCTGGGACAGACCTATGGCTACACCTTC. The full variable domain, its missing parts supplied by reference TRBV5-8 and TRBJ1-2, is EAGVTQSPTHLIKTRGQQATLRCSPISGHTSVYWYQQALGLGLQFLLWYDEGEERNRGNFPPRFSGRQFPNYSSELNVNALELEDSALYLCASSLGQTYGYTFGSGTRLTVV.